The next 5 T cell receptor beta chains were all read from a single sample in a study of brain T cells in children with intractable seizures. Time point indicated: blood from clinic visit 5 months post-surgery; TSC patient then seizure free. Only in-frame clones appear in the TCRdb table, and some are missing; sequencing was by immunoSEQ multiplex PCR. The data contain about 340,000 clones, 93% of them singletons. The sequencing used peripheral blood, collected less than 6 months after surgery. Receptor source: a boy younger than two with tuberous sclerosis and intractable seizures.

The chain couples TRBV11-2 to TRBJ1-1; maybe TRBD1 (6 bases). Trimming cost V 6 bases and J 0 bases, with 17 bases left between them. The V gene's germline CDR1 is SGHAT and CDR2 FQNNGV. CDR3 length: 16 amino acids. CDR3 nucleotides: TGTGCCAGCAGTACAGGGCGCTCGGGGATGAACACTGAAGCTTTCTTT. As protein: CASSTGRSGMNTEAFF. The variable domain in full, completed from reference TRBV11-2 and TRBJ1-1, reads EAGVAQSPRYKIIEKRQSVAFWCNPISGHATLYWYQQILGQGPKLLIQFQNNGVVDDSQLPKDRFSAERLKGVDSTLKIQPAKLEDSAVYLCASSTGRSGMNTEAFFGQGTRLTVV.

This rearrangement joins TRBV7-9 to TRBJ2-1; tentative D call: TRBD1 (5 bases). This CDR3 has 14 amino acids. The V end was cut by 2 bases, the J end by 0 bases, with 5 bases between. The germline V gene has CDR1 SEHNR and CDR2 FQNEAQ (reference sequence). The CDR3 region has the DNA TGTGCCAGCAGCTTACAGGGCTCCTACAATGAGCAGTTCTTC. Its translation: CASSLQGSYNEQFF.

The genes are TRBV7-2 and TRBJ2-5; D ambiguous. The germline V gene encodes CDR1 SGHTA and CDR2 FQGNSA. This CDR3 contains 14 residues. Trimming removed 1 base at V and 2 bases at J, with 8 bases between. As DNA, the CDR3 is TGTGCCAGCAGCTTAGGCCGGAATCAAGAGACCCAGTACTTC. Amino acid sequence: CASSLGRNQETQYF.

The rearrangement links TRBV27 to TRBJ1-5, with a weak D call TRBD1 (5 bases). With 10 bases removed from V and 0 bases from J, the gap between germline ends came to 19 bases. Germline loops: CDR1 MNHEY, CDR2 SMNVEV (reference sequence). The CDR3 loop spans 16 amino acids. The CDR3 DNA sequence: TGTGCCAATGTACAGGACCCGAGCTATAGCAATCAGCCCCAGCATTTT. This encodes CANVQDPSYSNQPQHF.

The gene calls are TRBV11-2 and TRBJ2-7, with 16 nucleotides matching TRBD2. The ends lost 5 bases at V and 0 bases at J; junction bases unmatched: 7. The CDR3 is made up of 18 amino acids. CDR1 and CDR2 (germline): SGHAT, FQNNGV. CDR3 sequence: CASSAHGTSGRVSYEQYF. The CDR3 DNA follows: TGTGCCAGCAGCGCACACGGGACTAGCGGGAGGGTCTCCTACGAGCAGTACTTC.